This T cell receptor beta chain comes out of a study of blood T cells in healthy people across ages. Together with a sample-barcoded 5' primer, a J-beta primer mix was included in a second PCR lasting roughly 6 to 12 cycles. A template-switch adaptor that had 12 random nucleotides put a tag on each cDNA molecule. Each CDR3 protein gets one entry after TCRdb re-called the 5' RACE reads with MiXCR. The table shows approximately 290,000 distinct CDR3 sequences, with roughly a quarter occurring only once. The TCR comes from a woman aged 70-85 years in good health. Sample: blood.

The CDR3 loop reads CASSFTGGLADTQYF. The CDR3 DNA is TGTGCCAGCAGCTTTACGGGGGGCCTCGCTGATACGCAGTATTTT. The chain employs TRBV5-5 and TRBJ2-3, with D maybe TRBD2 (7 bases). The CDR3 is made up of 15 amino acids. The V and J ends lost 2 bases and 6 bases respectively, with 16 bases between them. CDR1 is SGHKS, CDR2 YYEKEE, per germline (reference sequence).